Listed here are 16 T cell receptor beta chains from one sample, sequenced in a study of T-cell reconstitution after alpha-beta-depleted transplantation in children. Unique molecular identifiers were built into the TCRbeta library. TCRdb re-called the PCR reads with MiXCR, one entry per CDR3 protein. The sample includes tens of thousands of distinct CDR3 sequences, about 5.7% seen only once; the top ten take about 30%. The starting material was PBMCs, mostly from graft donor cells, obtained 60 days after TCRalphabeta/CD19-depleted stem cell transplant. The receptor set was obtained from a female patient aged 2 to 10 who had a stem cell transplant for aplastic anemia, so the T cells may come from the graft donor.

This clonotype was detected a few times. This chain links TRBV21-1 with TRBJ2-7; the D segment call TRBD2 is taken from the table without a DNA check. TRBV21-1 is a pseudogene locus. The CDR3 runs 19 residues. CDR3 loop: CASSKELAGGRLGPYEQYF. The CDR3, as DNA: TGTGCCAGCAGCAAGGAACTAGCGGGAGGAAGACTCGGACCCTACGAGCAGTACTTC.

This clonotype was found a few times. The rearrangement joins TRBV5-1 to TRBJ1-4; 8 bases match TRBD1. With V trimmed by 3 bases and J by 7 bases, 8 bases remained unmatched. The germline CDR1 and CDR2 sequences are SGHRS and YFSETQ. The CDR3 extends over 15 amino acids. For the CDR3, the DNA is TGCGCCAGCAGCTCACAGGGGGAAGGGTTTGAAAAACTGTTTTTT. This codes for CASSSQGEGFEKLFF.

Ten or more counts support this clonotype. This rearrangement joins TRBV4-1 to TRBJ2-7, with 7 bases matching TRBD2. Germline CDR1 is MGHRA and CDR2 is YSYEKL. The CDR3 is made up of 14 amino acids. The V gene end was trimmed by 1 base and the J gene end by 6 bases; junction bases not matched to a gene: 6. In DNA, the CDR3 is TGCGCCAGCAGCCAAGGGAGACTAGCCATCGAGCAGTACTTC. It yields the protein CASSQGRLAIEQYF.

This clonotype was observed many times. This sequence joins TRBV9 and TRBJ2-5; D is uncertain. The ends were cut back, 0 bases at V and 1 base at J, with 10 bases in the middle. This CDR3 comprises 15 residues. The V gene's germline CDR1 is SGDLS and CDR2 YYNGEE. Here the CDR3 DNA reads TGTGCCAGCAGCGTAGGATCCCGCGGCCAAGAGACCCAGTACTTC. It yields the protein CASSVGSRGQETQYF.

Many counts were recorded for this clonotype. The rearrangement links TRBV11-2 to TRBJ2-5, with TRBD1 matching 7 bases. From germline, CDR1 is SGHAT and CDR2 FQNNGV. The J segment lost 5 bases and the V segment lost 6 bases, leaving 6 bases of the junction unmatched. The CDR3 extends over 13 amino acids. This CDR3 reads CASSWTGQETQYF. In DNA, the CDR3 is TGTGCCAGCAGTTGGACAGGCCAGGAGACCCAGTACTTC.

For this clonotype: Just one base apart from a much larger clone, this may be a read error. No conserved phenylalanine or tryptophan is present at the end of the CDR3, so a read error is the likely explanation. The chain is built from TRBV5-4 and TRBJ2-1; D perhaps matches TRBD1 (5 bases). CDR1 is SGHNT and CDR2 is YYREEE in the germline V gene (reference sequence). Trimming took off 4 bases at V and 5 bases at J, with 16 bases between the two ends. The CDR3 consists of 15 residues. The CDR3 loop reads CASSPRWGRDNEQFS. The CDR3 DNA follows: TGTGCCAGCAGCCCAAGGTGGGGCAGGGACAATGAGCAGTTCTCC.

This clonotype was counted ten times or more. This sequence joins TRBV5-1 and TRBJ2-1; 7 bases agree with TRBD1. CDR1 SGHRS and CDR2 YFSETQ come from the germline V gene. The V and J ends lost 0 bases and 5 bases, in that order; junction bases with no gene match: 2. The CDR3 sequence is 14 residues long. CDR3 coding DNA: TGCGCCAGCAGCTTGGAGGGGGCCAACAATGAGCAGTTCTTC. As protein: CASSLEGANNEQFF.

This clonotype has a handful of counts. V usage is TRBV3-1 and J usage is TRBJ2-7, with TRBD2 matching 7 bases. CDR3 length: 15 residues. The V gene's germline CDR1 is LGHDT and CDR2 YNNKEL (reference sequence). With 0 bases clipped from V and 9 bases from J, the junction kept 11 bases outside the gene matches. As DNA, the CDR3 is TGTGCCAGCAGCCAAGATGGTGGGGCGGGGGTTCTGCAGTACTTC. Amino acid sequence: CASSQDGGAGVLQYF.

Ten or more counts support this clonotype. The chain recombines TRBV7-2 with TRBJ2-5, with 9 bases lining up with TRBD1. In germline, CDR1 is SGHTA, CDR2 FQGNSA. CDR3 size: 15 residues. Trimming cost V 5 bases and J 3 bases; bases outside gene matches: 7. The CDR3 nucleotides read TGTGCCAGCAGCGCCGCCGGGACAGGGAAAGAGACCCAGTACTTC. Amino acids: CASSAAGTGKETQYF.

This clonotype was seen more than once but under ten times. This chain links TRBV21-1 with TRBJ2-7; the table's D call TRBD2 went unverified against the DNA. TRBV21-1 has pseudogene status. The CDR3 consists of 16 residues. CDR3 in amino acids: CASSNIRTSGSYEQYF. The CDR3 coding sequence is TGTGCCAGCAGCAACATCAGGACTAGCGGTTCCTACGAGCAGTACTTC.

This clonotype was counted many times. The chain has TRBV10-3 and TRBJ2-5, with D maybe TRBD2 (5 bases). Looked up from germline, CDR1 is ENHRY and CDR2 is SYGVKD. The V end was cut by 2 bases, the J end by 7 bases, with 11 bases between. The CDR3 runs 13 residues. The CDR3 DNA is TGTGCCATCAGTGAGGGCGGGTCTGGGACCCAGTACTTC. Protein product: CAISEGGSGTQYF.

The table lists this clonotype with many counts. The chain joins TRBV7-8 to TRBJ2-7; possibly TRBD1 for D (7 bases). The CDR3 is 15 amino acids. Per the germline V gene, CDR1 is SGHVS and CDR2 is FQNEAQ. The V gene lost 5 bases and the J gene lost 2 bases, with 16 bases spanning the gap. DNA of the CDR3: TGTGCCAGCAGCGCGAAGGGGGCTAGCGCCTACGAGCAGTACTTC. Residues: CASSAKGASAYEQYF.

The sample holds one count of this clonotype. Given a much more abundant clone one base away, this may be a read error. This chain uses TRBV11-1 with TRBJ2-1; tentatively, D is TRBD2 (6 bases). There are 16 residues in the CDR3. V was shortened by 5 bases and J by 13 bases, with 27 bases between the two germline ends. Looked up from germline, CDR1 is SGHAT and CDR2 is FQDESV (reference sequence). The CDR3 DNA is TGTGCCAGCAGCCCTATAGCGGCCGCGGGTTGGGAGGACCAGTTCTTC. As protein: CASSPIAAAGWEDQFF. Together with reference TRBV11-1 and TRBJ2-1, the CDR3 gives the full variable domain: EAEVAQSPRYKITEKSQAVAFWCDPISGHATLYWYRQILGQGPELLVQFQDESVVDDSQLPKDRFSAERLKGVDSTLKIQPAELGDSAMYLCASSPIAAAGWEDQFFGPGTRLTVL.

This clonotype has more than one count but fewer than ten. The chain couples TRBV18 to TRBJ2-5; D gene ambiguous. V lost 6 bases, J lost 1 base, and 9 bases lay in between. This CDR3 has 13 residues. Germline V gene sequence: CDR1 KGHSH, CDR2 LQKENI. The CDR3 sequence is CASSFTVQETQYF. In DNA, the CDR3 is TGTGCCAGCTCTTTTACGGTCCAAGAGACCCAGTACTTC.

This clonotype was observed a handful of times. The chain joins TRBV15 to TRBJ2-3; D is unclear. V dropped 8 bases and J dropped 2 bases, with 20 bases sitting between them. The germline V gene encodes CDR1 LNHNV and CDR2 YYDKDF (reference sequence). This CDR3 is built from 16 residues. This CDR3 is CATHTIRGTPTDTQYF. The CDR3 bases are TGTGCCACCCACACTATCCGAGGTACACCCACAGATACGCAGTATTTT.

This clonotype was recorded at least ten times. The chain couples TRBV15 to TRBJ1-6; no clear D gene. This CDR3 contains 13 residues. V was cut by 5 bases and J by 8 bases, with 10 bases left in between. CDR1 and CDR2 (germline): LNHNV, YYDKDF (reference sequence). CDR3 sequence (DNA): TGTGCCACCAGCGCCCAGATGGATTCACCCCTCCACTTT. The encoded protein is CATSAQMDSPLHF.